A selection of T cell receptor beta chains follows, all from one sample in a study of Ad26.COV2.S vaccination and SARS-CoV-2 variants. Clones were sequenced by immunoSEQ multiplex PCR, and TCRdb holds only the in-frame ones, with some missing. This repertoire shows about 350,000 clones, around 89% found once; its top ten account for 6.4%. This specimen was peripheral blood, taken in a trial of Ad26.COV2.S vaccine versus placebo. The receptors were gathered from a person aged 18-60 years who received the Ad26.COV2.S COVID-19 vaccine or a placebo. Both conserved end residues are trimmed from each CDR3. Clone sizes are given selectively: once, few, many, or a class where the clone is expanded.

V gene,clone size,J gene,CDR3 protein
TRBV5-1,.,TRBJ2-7,AITSGNEQY
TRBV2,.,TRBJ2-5,ATGANLRETQY
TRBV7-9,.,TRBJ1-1,ASSLGVGPEAF
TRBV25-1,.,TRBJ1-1,ASRIGGGLLNTEAF
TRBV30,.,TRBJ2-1,AWRQGSSYNEQF
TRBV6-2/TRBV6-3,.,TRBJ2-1,ASSLLRLAGGHEQF
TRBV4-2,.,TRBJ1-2,ASTLAQGADSNYGYT
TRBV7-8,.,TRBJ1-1,ASSSWGEVNTEAF
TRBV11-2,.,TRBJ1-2,ASSSGTGDYGYT
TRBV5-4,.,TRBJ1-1,ASSAGNTEAF
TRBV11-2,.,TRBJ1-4,ASSLGGTGDEKLF
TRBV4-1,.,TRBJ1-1,ASSPHGGNTEAF
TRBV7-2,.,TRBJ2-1,ASSTSSGRAWNEQF
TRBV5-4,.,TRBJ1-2,ASTGSLNYGYT
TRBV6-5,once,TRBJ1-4,ASSQLNRGGEKLF
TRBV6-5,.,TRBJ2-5,ASSPGWNQETQY
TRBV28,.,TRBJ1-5,ASSKVGGGRNQPQH
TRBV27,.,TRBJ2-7,ASSLSGTDSYEQY
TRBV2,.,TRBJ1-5,ASKGYGDKNQPQH
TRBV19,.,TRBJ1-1,ASSIGQGSTEAF
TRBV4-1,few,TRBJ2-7,ASSQDRDRRNEQY
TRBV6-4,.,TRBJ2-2,ASSDSSLAGRAGELF
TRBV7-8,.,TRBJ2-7,ASSLDRSYEQY
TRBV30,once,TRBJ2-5,AWSPGETQY
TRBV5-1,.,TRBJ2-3,ASTVTGSYTDTQY
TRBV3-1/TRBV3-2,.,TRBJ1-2,ASSQVVGTGDGYT
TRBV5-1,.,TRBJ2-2,ASGLEGTGELF
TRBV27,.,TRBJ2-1,ASSFTAPRQGNEQF
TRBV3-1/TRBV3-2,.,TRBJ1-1,ASSQVAGNTEAF
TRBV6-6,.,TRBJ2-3,ASSRGTITDTQY
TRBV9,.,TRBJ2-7,ASSVENRDRNEQY
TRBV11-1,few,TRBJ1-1,ASSFFSIEGAF
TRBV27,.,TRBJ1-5,ASSRSPGQYNQPQH
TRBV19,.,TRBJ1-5,ASSELAGELRQPQH
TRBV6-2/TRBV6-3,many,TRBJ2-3,ASSQSPGTGADTQY
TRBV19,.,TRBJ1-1,ASSLGQANTEAF
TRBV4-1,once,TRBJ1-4,ASSQELGVTNEKLF
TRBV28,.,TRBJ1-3,ASSSSKLLPHLSTGNTIY
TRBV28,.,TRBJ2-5,ASSFGWEGVQETQY
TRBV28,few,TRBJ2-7,ASSLSTGGVSEQY
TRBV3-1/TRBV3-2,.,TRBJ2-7,ASSQEGGLAGVYEQY
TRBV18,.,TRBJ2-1,ASSPRGAGTYNEQF
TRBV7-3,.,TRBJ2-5,ASSLSTSWDPQY
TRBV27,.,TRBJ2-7,ASSLGQGGYEQY
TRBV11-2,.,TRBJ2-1,ASSEEGTSGLYNEQF
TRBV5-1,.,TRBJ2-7,ASSLETQARREQY
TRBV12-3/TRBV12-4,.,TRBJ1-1,ASDRKRDTEAF
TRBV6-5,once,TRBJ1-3,ATQRGLSSGNTIY
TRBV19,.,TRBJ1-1,ASSVTGGKTEAF
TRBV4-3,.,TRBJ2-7,ASSLEQGPYEQY
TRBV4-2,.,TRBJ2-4,ASSQATSRGPGNIQY